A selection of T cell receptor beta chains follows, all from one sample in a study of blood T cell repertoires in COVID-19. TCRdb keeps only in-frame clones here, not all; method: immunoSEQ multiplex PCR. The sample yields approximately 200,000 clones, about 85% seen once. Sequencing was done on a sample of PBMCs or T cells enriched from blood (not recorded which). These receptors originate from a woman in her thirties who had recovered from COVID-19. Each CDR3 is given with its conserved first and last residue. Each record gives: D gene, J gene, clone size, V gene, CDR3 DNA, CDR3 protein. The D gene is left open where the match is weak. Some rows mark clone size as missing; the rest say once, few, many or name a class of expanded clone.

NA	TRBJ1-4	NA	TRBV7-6	TGTGCCAGCAGCCCTGTTGCAACTAATGAAAAACTGTTTTTT	CASSPVATNEKLFF
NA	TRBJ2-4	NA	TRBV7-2	TGTGCCAGCAGCTTAGTTATCGGGGGCATTCAGTACTTC	CASSLVIGGIQYF
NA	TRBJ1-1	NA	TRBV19	TGTGCCAGTAGTATCCGGGTACCTATGAACACTGAAGCTTTCTTT	CASSIRVPMNTEAFF
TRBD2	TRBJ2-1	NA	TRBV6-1	TGTGCCAGCAGTGATCGGGGCCTAGCGGGACGCAATGAGCAGTTCTTC	CASSDRGLAGRNEQFF
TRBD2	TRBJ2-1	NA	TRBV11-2	TGTGCCAGCAGTCCCCTAGCGGGGGGGGCCATAAATGAGCAGTTCTTC	CASSPLAGGAINEQFF
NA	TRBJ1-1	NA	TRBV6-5	TGTGCCAGCAGTTACTCATGGCAGGGCAAGACTGAAGCTTTCTTT	CASSYSWQGKTEAFF
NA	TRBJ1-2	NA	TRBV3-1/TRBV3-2	TGTGCCAGCAGCCGAACCCCCGGGCCAGGGGCCGGCTACACCTTC	CASSRTPGPGAGYTF
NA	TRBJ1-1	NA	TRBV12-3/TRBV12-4	TGTGCCAGCAGTGTTTATACTGAAGCTTTCTTT	CASSVYTEAFF
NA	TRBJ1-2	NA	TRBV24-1	TGTGCCACCAGTGATCCCCGCTCAGGGGACTATGGCTACACCTTC	CATSDPRSGDYGYTF
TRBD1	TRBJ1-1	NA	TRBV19	TGTGCCACTCCGACAGGGCTCCGGACTGAAGCTTTCTTT	CATPTGLRTEAFF
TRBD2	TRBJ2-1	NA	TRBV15	TGTGCCACCAGCTCCCCTCGAGAACTAGCGGGGAACAATGAGCAGTTCTTC	CATSSPRELAGNNEQFF
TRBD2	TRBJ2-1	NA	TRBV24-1	TGTGCCACCAGTGACGGGGGGACTAGCTGGGGGGAGCAGTTCTTC	CATSDGGTSWGEQFF
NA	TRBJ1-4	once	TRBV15	TGTGCCACCAGCAGGAAGACAGGATGGAATGAAAAACTGTTTTTT	CATSRKTGWNEKLFF
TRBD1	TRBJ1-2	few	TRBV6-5	TGTGCCAGCAGTTACGGGCAGGGGGACCACTATGGCTACACCTTC	CASSYGQGDHYGYTF
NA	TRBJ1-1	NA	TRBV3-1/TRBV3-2	TGTGCCAGCTCTTACGGGGGGTCCCGATCAGAAGCTTTCTTT	CASSYGGSRSEAFF
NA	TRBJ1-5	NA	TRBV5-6	TGTGCCAGCAGCGATCACGGGAATCAGCCCCAGCATTTT	CASSDHGNQPQHF
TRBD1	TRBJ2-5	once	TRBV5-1	TGCGCCAGCAGCTTGGGTGGGAGGACAGGGGCCCAAGAGACCCAGTACTTC	CASSLGGRTGAQETQYF